The TCR beta chain under discussion was sequenced for a study of T cell responses to AZD1222 COVID-19 vaccine. Study context: Second-dose intervals near 4 or 12 weeks were combined.

V lost 8 bases to trimming and J lost 3 bases; unmatched junction nucleotides: 10. Germline V gene sequence: CDR1 SNHLY, CDR2 FYNNEI. The CDR3 is 14 amino acids. Sequencing was performed with immunoSEQ multiplex PCR; in TCRdb, only in-frame clones are kept and a portion is missing. The data contain fewer than 200,000 clones, around 90% of them singletons. J is TRBJ2-7 and V is TRBV2, with 7 positions matching TRBD1. The source is an adult in good health. This material consisted of peripheral blood, taken on day 0 of AZD1222 vaccination. The CDR3 nucleotides are TGTGCCAGCGTGAGGGGGCGAACCAACTACGAGCAGTACTTC. Protein: CASVRGRTNYEQYF.